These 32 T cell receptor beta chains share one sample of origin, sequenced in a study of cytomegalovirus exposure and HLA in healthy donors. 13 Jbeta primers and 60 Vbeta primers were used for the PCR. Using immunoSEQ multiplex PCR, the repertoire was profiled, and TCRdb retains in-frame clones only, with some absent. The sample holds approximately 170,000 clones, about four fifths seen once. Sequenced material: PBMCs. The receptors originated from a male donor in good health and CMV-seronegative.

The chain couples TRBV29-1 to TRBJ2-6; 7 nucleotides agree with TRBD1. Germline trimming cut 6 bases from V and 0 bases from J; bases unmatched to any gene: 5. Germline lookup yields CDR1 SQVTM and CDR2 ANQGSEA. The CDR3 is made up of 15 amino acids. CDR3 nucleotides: TGCAGCGTACGTGCAGGGGGCTCTGGGGCCAACGTCCTGACTTTC. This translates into CSVRAGGSGANVLTF.

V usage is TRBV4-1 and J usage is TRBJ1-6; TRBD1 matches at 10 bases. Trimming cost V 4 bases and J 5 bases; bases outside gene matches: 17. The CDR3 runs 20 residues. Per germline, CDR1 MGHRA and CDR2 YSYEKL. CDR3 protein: CASSLRVSGTGAANNSPLHF. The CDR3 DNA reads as TGCGCCAGCAGCCTAAGGGTATCTGGGACAGGGGCTGCGAATAATTCACCCCTCCACTTT.

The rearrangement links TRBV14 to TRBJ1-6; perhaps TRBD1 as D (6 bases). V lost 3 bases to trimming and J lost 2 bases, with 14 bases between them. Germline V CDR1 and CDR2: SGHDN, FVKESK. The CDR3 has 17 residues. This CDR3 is CASSQSTGNPYNSPLHF. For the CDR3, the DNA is TGTGCCAGCAGCCAGTCCACAGGGAATCCCTATAATTCACCCCTCCACTTT. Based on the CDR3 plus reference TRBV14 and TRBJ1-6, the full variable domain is EAGVTQFPSHSVIEKGQTVTLRCDPISGHDNLYWYRRVMGKEIKFLLHFVKESKQDESGMPNNRFLAERTGGTYSTLKVQPAELEDSGVYFCASSQSTGNPYNSPLHFGNGTRLTVT.

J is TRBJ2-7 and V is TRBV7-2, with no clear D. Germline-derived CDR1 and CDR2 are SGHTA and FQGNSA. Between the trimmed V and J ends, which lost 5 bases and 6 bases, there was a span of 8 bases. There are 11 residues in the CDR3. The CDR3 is CASSPRLEQYF. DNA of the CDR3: TGTGCCAGCAGCCCCCGTCTCGAGCAGTACTTC.

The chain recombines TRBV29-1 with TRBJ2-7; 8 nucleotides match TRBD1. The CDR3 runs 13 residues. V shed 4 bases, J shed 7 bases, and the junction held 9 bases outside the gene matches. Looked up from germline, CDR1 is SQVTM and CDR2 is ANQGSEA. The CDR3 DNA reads TGCAGCGTTGGGCAGGGGGCTAGGGGAGAGCAGTACTTC. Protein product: CSVGQGARGEQYF.

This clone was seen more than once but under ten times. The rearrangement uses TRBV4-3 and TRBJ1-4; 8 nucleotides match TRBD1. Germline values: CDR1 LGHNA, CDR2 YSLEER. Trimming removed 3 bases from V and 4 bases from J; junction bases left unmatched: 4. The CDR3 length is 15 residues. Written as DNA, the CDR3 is TGCGCCAGCAGCCAGGCCGACAGGGGTAATGAAAAACTGTTTTTT. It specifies CASSQADRGNEKLFF.

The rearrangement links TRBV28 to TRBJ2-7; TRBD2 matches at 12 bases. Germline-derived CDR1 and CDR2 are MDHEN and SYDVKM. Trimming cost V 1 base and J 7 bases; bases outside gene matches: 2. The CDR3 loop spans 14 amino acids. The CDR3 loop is CASSLLGTSGEQYF. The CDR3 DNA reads TGTGCCAGCAGTTTATTAGGGACTAGCGGGGAGCAGTACTTC.

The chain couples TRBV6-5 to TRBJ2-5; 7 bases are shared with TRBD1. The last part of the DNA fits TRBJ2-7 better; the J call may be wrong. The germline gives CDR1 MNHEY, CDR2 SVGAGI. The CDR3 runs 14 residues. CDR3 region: CASSYSTGTYEQYF. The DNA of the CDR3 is TGTGCCAGCAGTTACTCGACAGGGACCTACGAGCAGTACTTC.

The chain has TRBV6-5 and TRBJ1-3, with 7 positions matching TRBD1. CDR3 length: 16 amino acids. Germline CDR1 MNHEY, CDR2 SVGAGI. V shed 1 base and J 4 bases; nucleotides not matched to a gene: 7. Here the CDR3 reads CASSYLRGGWGNTIYF. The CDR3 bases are TGTGCCAGCAGTTACTTGAGAGGGGGCTGGGGAAACACCATATATTTT.

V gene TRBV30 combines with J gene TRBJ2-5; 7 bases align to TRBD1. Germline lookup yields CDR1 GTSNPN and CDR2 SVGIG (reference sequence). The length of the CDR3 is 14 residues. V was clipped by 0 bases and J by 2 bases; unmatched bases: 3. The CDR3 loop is CAWSVAGGQETQYF. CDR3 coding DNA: TGTGCCTGGAGTGTCGCAGGGGGACAAGAGACCCAGTACTTC.

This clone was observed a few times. The CDR3 sequence is CASSYIVLGGTSEAFF. In nucleotides, the CDR3 is TGTGCCAGCAGTTACATTGTTTTAGGGGGTACGAGTGAAGCTTTCTTT. This chain connects TRBV6-5 to TRBJ1-1, with D tentatively TRBD1 (6 bases). The germline V gene encodes CDR1 MNHEY and CDR2 SVGAGI. Trimming cost V 2 bases and J 7 bases, with 20 bases left between them. The CDR3 sequence is 16 residues long.

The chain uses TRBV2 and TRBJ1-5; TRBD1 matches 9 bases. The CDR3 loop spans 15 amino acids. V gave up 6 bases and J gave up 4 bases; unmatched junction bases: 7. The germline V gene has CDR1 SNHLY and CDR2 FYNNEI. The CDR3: CASRQQGAFNQPQHF. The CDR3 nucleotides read TGTGCCAGCAGGCAACAGGGGGCTTTTAATCAGCCCCAGCATTTT.

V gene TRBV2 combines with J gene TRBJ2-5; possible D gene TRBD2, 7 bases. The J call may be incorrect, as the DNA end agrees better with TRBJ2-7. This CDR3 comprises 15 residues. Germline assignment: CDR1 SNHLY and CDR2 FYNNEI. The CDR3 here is CASRERAGARYEQYF. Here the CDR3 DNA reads TGTGCCAGCAGGGAGAGGGCGGGGGCCCGCTACGAGCAGTACTTC.

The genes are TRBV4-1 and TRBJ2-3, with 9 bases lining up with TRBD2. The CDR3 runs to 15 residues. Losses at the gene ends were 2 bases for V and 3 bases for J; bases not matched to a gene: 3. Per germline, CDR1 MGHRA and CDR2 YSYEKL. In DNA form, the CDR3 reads TGCGCCAGCAGCCAACAGCGGGGGGATACAGATACGCAGTATTTT. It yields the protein CASSQQRGDTDTQYF.

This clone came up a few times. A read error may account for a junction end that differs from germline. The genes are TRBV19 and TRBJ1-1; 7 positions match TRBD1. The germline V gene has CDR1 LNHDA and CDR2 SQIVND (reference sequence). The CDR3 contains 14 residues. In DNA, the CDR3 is TGTGCAAGTAGGGTAGGGGGCGGTCGGACTGAAGCTTTCTTT. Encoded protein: CASRVGGGRTEAFF.

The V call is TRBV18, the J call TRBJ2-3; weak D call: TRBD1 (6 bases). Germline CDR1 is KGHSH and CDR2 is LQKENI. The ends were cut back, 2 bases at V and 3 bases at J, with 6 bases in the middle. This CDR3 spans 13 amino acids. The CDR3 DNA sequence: TGTGCCAGCTCACCAGGACAGACAGATACGCAGTATTTT. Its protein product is CASSPGQTDTQYF.

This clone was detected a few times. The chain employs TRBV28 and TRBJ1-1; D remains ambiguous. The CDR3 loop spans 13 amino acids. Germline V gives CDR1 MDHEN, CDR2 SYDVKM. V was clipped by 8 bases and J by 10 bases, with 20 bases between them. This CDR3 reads CASRGSTLYGAFF. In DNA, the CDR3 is TGTGCCAGCCGCGGTAGTACCCTTTATGGAGCTTTCTTT.

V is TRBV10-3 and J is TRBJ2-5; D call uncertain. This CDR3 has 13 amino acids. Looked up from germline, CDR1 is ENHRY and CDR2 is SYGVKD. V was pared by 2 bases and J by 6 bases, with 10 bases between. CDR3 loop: CAISEPGIKTQYF. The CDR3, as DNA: TGTGCCATCAGTGAGCCCGGTATAAAGACCCAGTACTTC.

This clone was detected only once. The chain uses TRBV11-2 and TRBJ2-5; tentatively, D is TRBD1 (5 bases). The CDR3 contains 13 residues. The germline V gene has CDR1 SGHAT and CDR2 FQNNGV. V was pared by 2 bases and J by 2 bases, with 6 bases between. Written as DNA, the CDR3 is TGTGCCAGCAGCTTACAGGGACAAGAGACCCAGTACTTC. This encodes CASSLQGQETQYF.

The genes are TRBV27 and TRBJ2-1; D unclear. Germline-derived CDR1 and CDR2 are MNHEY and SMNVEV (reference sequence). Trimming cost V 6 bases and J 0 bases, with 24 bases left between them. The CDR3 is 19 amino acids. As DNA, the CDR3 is TGTGCCAGCAGACATAAACCCCCAGCGACGACCAGCTCCTACAATGAGCAGTTCTTC. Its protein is CASRHKPPATTSSYNEQFF.

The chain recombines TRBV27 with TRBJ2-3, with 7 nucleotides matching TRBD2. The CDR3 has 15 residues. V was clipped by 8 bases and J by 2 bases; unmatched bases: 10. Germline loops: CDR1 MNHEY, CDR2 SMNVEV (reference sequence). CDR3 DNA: TGTGCCAGCGTCGATACTAGCGAGTACACAGATACGCAGTATTTT. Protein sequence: CASVDTSEYTDTQYF.

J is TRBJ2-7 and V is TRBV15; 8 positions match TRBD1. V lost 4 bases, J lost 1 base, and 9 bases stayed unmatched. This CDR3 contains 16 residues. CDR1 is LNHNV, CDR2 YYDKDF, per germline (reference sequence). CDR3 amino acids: CATSKDPDRVSYEQYF. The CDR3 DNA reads TGTGCCACCAGCAAGGACCCGGACAGGGTATCCTACGAGCAGTACTTC.

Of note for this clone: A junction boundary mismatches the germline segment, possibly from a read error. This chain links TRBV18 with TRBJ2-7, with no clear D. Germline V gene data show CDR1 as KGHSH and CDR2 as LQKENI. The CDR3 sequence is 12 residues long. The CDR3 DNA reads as TGTGCCAGCTCAGCGAGCTCCTACGGGCAGTACTTC. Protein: CASSASSYGQYF.

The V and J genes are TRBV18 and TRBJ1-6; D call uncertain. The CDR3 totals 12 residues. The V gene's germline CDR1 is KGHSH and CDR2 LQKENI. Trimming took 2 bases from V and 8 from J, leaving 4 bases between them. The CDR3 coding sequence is TGTGCCAGCTCACCATTAGATTCACCCCTCCACTTT. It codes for CASSPLDSPLHF.

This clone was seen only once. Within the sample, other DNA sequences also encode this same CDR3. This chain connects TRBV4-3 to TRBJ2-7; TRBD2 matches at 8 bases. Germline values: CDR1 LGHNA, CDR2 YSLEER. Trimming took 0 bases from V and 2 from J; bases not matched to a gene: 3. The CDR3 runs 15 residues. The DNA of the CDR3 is TGCGCCAGCAGCCAAGAGACCGGGAGGGCCTACGAGCAGTACTTC. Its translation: CASSQETGRAYEQYF.

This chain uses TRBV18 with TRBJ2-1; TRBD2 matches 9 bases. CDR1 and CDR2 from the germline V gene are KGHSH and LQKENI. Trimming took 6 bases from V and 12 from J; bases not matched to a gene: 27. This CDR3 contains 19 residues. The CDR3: CASSVLGQNSGGPSYGQFF. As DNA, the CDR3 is TGTGCCAGCTCGGTCTTGGGACAAAATAGCGGGGGCCCATCCTATGGGCAGTTCTTC.

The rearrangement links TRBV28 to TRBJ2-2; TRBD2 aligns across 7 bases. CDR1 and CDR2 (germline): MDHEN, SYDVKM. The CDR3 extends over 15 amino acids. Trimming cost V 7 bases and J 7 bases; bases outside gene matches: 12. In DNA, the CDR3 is TGTGCCAGCAAGGCGGTGGCGGGAGTAATCGGGGAGCTGTTTTTT. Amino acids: CASKAVAGVIGELFF.

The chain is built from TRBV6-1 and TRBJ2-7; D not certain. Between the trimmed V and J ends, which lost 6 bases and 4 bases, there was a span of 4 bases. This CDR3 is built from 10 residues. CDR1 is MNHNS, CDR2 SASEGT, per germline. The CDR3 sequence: CASRHYEQYF. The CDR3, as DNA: TGTGCCAGCAGACATTACGAGCAGTACTTC.

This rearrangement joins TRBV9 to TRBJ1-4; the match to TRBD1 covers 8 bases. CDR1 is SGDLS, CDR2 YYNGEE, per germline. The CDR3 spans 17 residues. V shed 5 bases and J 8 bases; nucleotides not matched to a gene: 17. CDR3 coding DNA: TGTGCCAGCAGTCCGCGCGCCTCTGACAGGGGTGGAGAAAAACTGTTTTTT. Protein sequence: CASSPRASDRGGEKLFF.

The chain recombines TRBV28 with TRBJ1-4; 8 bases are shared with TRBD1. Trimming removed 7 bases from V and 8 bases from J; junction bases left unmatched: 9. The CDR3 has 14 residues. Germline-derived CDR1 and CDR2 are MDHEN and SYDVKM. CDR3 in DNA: TGTGCCAGCACCCCGGACAGGGATTTGGAAAAACTGTTTTTT. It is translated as CASTPDRDLEKLFF.

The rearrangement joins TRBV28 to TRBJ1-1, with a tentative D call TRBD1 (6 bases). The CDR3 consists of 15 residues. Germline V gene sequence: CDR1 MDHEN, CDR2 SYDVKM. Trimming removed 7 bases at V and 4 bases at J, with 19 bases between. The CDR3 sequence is CASTPTGTVSTEAFF. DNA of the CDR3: TGTGCCAGCACCCCCACAGGGACGGTCTCCACTGAAGCTTTCTTT.

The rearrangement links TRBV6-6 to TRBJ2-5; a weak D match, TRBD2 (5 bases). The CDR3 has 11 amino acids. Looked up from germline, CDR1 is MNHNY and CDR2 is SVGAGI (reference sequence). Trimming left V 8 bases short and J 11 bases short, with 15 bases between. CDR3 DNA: TGTGCCAGCCAGTTCGGGGTAGAGCAGTACTTC. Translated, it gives CASQFGVEQYF.